The TCR beta chain described here comes from a study of T-cell reconstitution after alpha-beta-depleted transplantation in children. A note on this clonotype: Antigen: not known.

TCRbeta library construction was performed incorporating unique molecular identifiers. A single record per CDR3 protein comes from TCRdb applying MiXCR to the PCR reads. The sample yields around 600,000 distinct CDR3 sequences, roughly 24% seen once. Overall study findings and caveats: Newly produced T cells mostly accounted for T-cell counts and diversity one year post-transplant. Expanded graft clones, several hundred of them, were reportedly the source of alpha-beta T cells about two months after transplant.

The germline V gene has CDR1 DFQATT and CDR2 SNEGSKA (reference sequence). Trimming cost V 0 bases and J 8 bases, with 8 bases left between them. This CDR3 is 12 amino acids long. The chain recombines TRBV20-1 with TRBJ2-1; D gene ambiguous. This specimen consisted of PBMCs, mostly from graft donor cells, obtained 360 days after TCRalphabeta/CD19-depleted stem cell transplant. This TCR came from a boy under two years old who had a stem cell transplant for acute myeloid leukemia, so the T cells may come from the graft donor. The DNA for the CDR3 is TGCAGTGCTAGAGATGAAGGAGATGAGCAGTTCTTC. Amino acids: CSARDEGDEQFF.